This T cell receptor beta chain emerged from a study of technical replicates of blood from a handful of donors. This clone has a single count. Only in-frame clones appear in the TCRdb table, and some are missing; sequencing was by immunoSEQ multiplex PCR. The data hold 15,000 or so clones, with roughly 80% observed a single time. From germline, CDR1 is MNHNS and CDR2 SASEGT. The CDR3 is 15 amino acids. The V segment lost 10 bases and the J segment 6 bases; nucleotides outside the gene matches: 16. The sequence came from a human donor in good health. The rearrangement links TRBV6-1 to TRBJ2-3; the match to TRBD2 covers 7 bases. The sequenced sample was PBMCs. CDR3 in DNA: TGTGCCACACTAAGGACGGGAGGACCGGGGGATACGCAGTATTTT. It translates to CATLRTGGPGDTQYF.